This paragraph reports one TCR beta chain. Its antigen remains unknown. Use of 60 Vbeta and 13 Jbeta primers characterized the PCR. Only in-frame clones appear in the TCRdb table, and some are missing; sequencing was by immunoSEQ multiplex PCR. The table records 90,000 to 150,000 clones, 70% to 85% of them present only once. The CDR3 extends over 13 amino acids. V was clipped by 6 bases and J by 5 bases, with 14 bases between them. CDR1 SGDLS and CDR2 YYNGEE come from the germline V gene. This sample was taken from a study of cytomegalovirus exposure and HLA in healthy donors. Findings of the study overall: Researchers reported that three CMV-associated chains were confirmed in vitro as CMV antigen-specific. In most subjects, TCR beta sequences reportedly gave accurate predictions of HLA-A and HLA-B alleles. Investigators reported 150 to 200 TCR beta chains as tied to cytomegalovirus.

This chain joins TRBV9 and TRBJ2-5; weak D call: TRBD2 (6 bases). The clonotype comes from a man in his fifties in good health and CMV-seropositive. Sequenced input: PBMCs. The CDR3 region is CASIRPGDETQYF. The CDR3 DNA reads as TGTGCCAGCATACGACCGGGAGACGAGACCCAGTACTTC.